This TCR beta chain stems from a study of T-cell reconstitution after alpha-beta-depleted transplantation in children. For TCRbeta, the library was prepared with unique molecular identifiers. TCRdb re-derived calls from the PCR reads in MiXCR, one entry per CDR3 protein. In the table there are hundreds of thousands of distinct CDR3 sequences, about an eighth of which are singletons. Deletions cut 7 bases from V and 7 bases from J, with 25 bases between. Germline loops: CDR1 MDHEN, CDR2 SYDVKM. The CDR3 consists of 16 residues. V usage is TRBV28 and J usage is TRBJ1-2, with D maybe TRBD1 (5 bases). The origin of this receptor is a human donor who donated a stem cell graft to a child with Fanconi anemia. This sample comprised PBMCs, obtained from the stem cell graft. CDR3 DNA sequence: TGTGCCAGCACCCCTCGGGGGTACGACAATTTACGTGGCTACACCTTC. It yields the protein CASTPRGYDNLRGYTF.